This TCR beta chain was documented in a study of OX40 agonist ivuxolimab in advanced cancers. The data were produced by immunoSEQ multiplex PCR, yet TCRdb's version contains in-frame clones alone and is incomplete. The table has tens of thousands of clones, 70% to 90% seen once. The CDR3 is 15 amino acids. Germline CDR1 reads MGHRA; CDR2 reads YSYEKL. Trimming removed 0 bases at V and 3 bases at J, with 8 bases between. This clonotype was obtained from an adult with an advanced solid tumor such as melanoma, head and neck, liver or kidney cancer. V is TRBV4-1 and J is TRBJ1-4; D possibly corresponds to TRBD1 (5 bases). The specimen was CD4+ or CD8+ T cells sorted from blood, collected in a trial of the OX40 agonist ivuxolimab. The CDR3 bases are TGCGCCAGCAGCCAAGACAGGGTACCTAATGAAAAACTGTTTTTT. Its protein is CASSQDRVPNEKLFF.